This T cell receptor (beta chain) was documented in a study of blood T cell repertoires in COVID-19. The overall study: Samples of COVID-19 (acute and convalescent) were obtained from the United States, Italy and Spain.

CDR3 size: 13 residues. Germline V CDR1 and CDR2: MNHEY, SMNVEV (reference sequence). The junction had 4 bases not matched to a gene; V was cut back by 6 bases and J by 5 bases. In the source study's methods: Estimation of nucleated cell counts relied on the amplification of reference gene primers. Libraries were prepared by immunoSEQ multiplex PCR; TCRdb keeps only in-frame clonotypes and omits some of them. V and J calls and clone size are as listed in that table; D and trimming were resolved from the DNA. Found here are about 150,000 clones, roughly 85% of them singletons; the top ten hold around 8%. In Seattle, patients joined the study during active infection and were tracked longitudinally. Only a few counts were recorded for this clone.

The V call is TRBV27, the J call TRBJ1-5, with 7 bases that match TRBD1. Input material: peripheral blood. The source of this sequence is a woman aged 55 to 70 with COVID-19, enrolled during active disease. DNA for the CDR3: TGTGCCAGCAGCCGAACAGGGGATCAGCCCCAGCATTTT. Its translation is CASSRTGDQPQHF.